This is a list of T cell receptor beta chains from one sample in a study of T cells in Graves' hyperthyroidism and ophthalmopathy. TCRdb reanalysed the multiplex PCR reads using MiXCR and keeps one entry per CDR3 protein. Of roughly 420,000 distinct CDR3 sequences in the sample, approximately 14% were seen once. The sample taken for sequencing was blood. Every receptor here comes from a woman aged 18-29 years with Graves' hyperthyroidism. CDR3s include the opening cysteine and the closing phenylalanine or tryptophan. A D gene is named only where the DNA matches it firmly. Size is stated for part of the rows, as once, few or many counts, or as a class when the clone is expanded.

J | V | D | size | DNA | CDR3
TRBJ2-2 | TRBV5-8 | - | few | TGTGCCAGCAGCTTGGGGGCACCTTTGAACACCGGGGAGCTGTTTTTT | CASSLGAPLNTGELFF
TRBJ2-7 | TRBV3-1 | - | - | TGTGCCAGCAGCCCCGAGAGACCAGCGGGTTTCTACGAGCAGTACTTC | CASSPERPAGFYEQYF
TRBJ2-7 | TRBV5-1 | - | - | TGCGCCAGCAGCTTGGAAGGAGGGATCTACGAGCAGTACTTC | CASSLEGGIYEQYF
TRBJ1-2 | TRBV5-1 | TRBD1 | many | TGCGCCAGCAGCAAGGGACAGGGACATGGCTACACCTTC | CASSKGQGHGYTF
TRBJ1-5 | TRBV3-1 | - | many | TGTGCCAGCAGCCAAGGAGGGTCATCAGGCAATCAGCCCCAGCATTTT | CASSQGGSSGNQPQHF
TRBJ1-1 | TRBV6-1 | - | many | TGTGCCGCGGCCAGACAGGAGGGCACTGAAGCTTTCTTT | CAAARQEGTEAFF
TRBJ2-1 | TRBV7-9 | - | few | TGTGCCAGCAGCTCTGGACTTCTCGTATACAATGAGCAGTTCTTC | CASSSGLLVYNEQFF
TRBJ2-2 | TRBV19 | - | few | TGTGCCAGTAGCCGTCTAGCGAACACCGGGGAGCTGTTTTTT | CASSRLANTGELFF
TRBJ2-1 | TRBV28 | - | many | TGTGCCAGCAGTTTTTCCCCGGTGACCTACAATGAGCAGTTCTTC | CASSFSPVTYNEQFF
TRBJ2-7 | TRBV6-5 | - | - | TGTGCCAGCAGTTACGGAGGTCAGGAGCAGTACTTC | CASSYGGQEQYF
TRBJ1-5 | TRBV4-1 | - | many | TGCGCCAGCAGCCAAGATGATACGAGGAATCAGCCCCAGCATTTT | CASSQDDTRNQPQHF
TRBJ2-1 | TRBV28 | TRBD2 | many | TGTGCCAGCAGTTCCCCCGGGACTAGCGGGAACAATGAGCAGTTCTTC | CASSSPGTSGNNEQFF
TRBJ2-7 | TRBV6-1 | TRBD2 | many | TGTGCCAGCAGGCTGAAAGCGGGAGGGCTCTACGAGCAGTACTTC | CASRLKAGGLYEQYF
TRBJ2-2 | TRBV6-1 | - | many | TGTGCCAGTACTCTGGCCGGTCGCCCCGGGGAGCTGTTTTTT | CASTLAGRPGELFF
TRBJ2-7 | TRBV7-9 | TRBD2 | many | TGTGCCAGCAGCAATCGGACTAGCGGGAGCTACGAGCAGTACTTC | CASSNRTSGSYEQYF
TRBJ1-5 | TRBV5-5 | - | few | TGTGCCAGCGCCCTCTCCCGGGAGCAGCCCCAGCATTTT | CASALSREQPQHF
TRBJ1-6 | TRBV5-6 | TRBD1 | few | TGTGCCAGCAGCTCGGGACAGCCCCGTTCACCCCTCCACTTT | CASSSGQPRSPLHF
TRBJ1-2 | TRBV4-1 | - | - | TGCGCCAGCAGCCAAGATCCCCGTATAGGGGGGGGCTACACCTTC | CASSQDPRIGGGYTF
TRBJ1-5 | TRBV10-3 | - | many | TGTGCCATCAGTGAGTCCGGAGTTAGCAATCAGCCCCAGCATTTT | CAISESGVSNQPQHF
TRBJ2-4 | TRBV3-1 | - | many | TGTGCCAGCACATACAGGGAGGGCGGCATTCAGTACTTC | CASTYREGGIQYF
TRBJ1-3 | TRBV5-6 | TRBD1 | - | TGTGCCAGCAGCTTTGGGAAACAGGGGAAAAACACCATATATTTT | CASSFGKQGKNTIYF
TRBJ2-1 | TRBV2 | - | - | TGTGCCAGCAGTTGGGCTAGCCATGAGCAGTTCTTC | CASSWASHEQFF
TRBJ2-1 | TRBV12-3/TRBV12-4 | TRBD2 | many | TGTGCCAGCAGTGCGGGACTAGTGGGTGAGCAGTTCTTC | CASSAGLVGEQFF
TRBJ2-7 | TRBV15 | - | many | TGTGCCACCAGCAGAGAGGGGGCAAACTCCTACGAGCAGTACTTC | CATSREGANSYEQYF
TRBJ2-3 | TRBV6-1 | - | many | TGTGCCAGCAGTGCGTACCTGACAGATACGCAGTATTTT | CASSAYLTDTQYF
TRBJ2-6 | TRBV11-3 | - | - | TGTGCCAGCAGCTTAGTGGTTTTCTCTGGGGCCAACGTCCTGACTTTC | CASSLVVFSGANVLTF
TRBJ2-3 | TRBV19 | TRBD1 | few | TGTGCCAGTAGGGACAGGGGGCGCGAAAGCACAGATACGCAGTATTTT | CASRDRGRESTDTQYF
TRBJ2-2 | TRBV29-1 | TRBD2 | - | TGCAGCGTGAGCGTGTCTAGCGGGGGGGTTGTTAACACCGGGGAGCTGTTTTTT | CSVSVSSGGVVNTGELFF
TRBJ2-1 | TRBV6-5 | TRBD2 | few | TGTGCCAGCAGTTTCGAGACTAGCGGGTACAATGAGCAGTTCTTC | CASSFETSGYNEQFF
TRBJ2-2 | TRBV20-1 | TRBD2 | many | TGCAGTGCTAACAGCGGGGGGGCCCGCGGGGAGCTGTTTTTT | CSANSGGARGELFF
TRBJ1-1 | TRBV12-3/TRBV12-4 | TRBD1 | - | TGTGCCAGCAGGGACCGGGACAGGGGGATGAACACTGAAGCTTTCTTT | CASRDRDRGMNTEAFF
TRBJ1-1 | TRBV7-9 | - | few | TGTGCCAGCAGCCGTCCGGGACTGTATACTGAAGCTTTCTTT | CASSRPGLYTEAFF
TRBJ1-2 | TRBV30 | TRBD1 | many | TGTGCCTCCGGGACAGGGATGAGTGGCTACACCTTC | CASGTGMSGYTF
TRBJ2-5 | TRBV24-1 | - | many | TGTGCCACCGGGATCGATAATTCGGAGACCCAGTACTTC | CATGIDNSETQYF
TRBJ2-5 | TRBV20-1 | TRBD2 | many | TGCAGTGCTAGAGTGGGGCCGGGGGGCCAAGAGACCCAGTACTTC | CSARVGPGGQETQYF
TRBJ2-7 | TRBV11-3 | - | many | TGTGCCAGCAGCCCCGGTGATCTCTACGAGCAGTACTTC | CASSPGDLYEQYF
TRBJ2-1 | TRBV19 | TRBD1 | - | TGTGCCAGTAGTACCTACAGGGGCAATGAGCAGTTCTTC | CASSTYRGNEQFF
TRBJ2-3 | TRBV6-5 | - | many | TGTGCCAGCAGTTACCCAAGCGCAGATACGCAGTATTTT | CASSYPSADTQYF
TRBJ2-3 | TRBV12-3/TRBV12-4 | - | - | TGTGCCAGCAGCCCCGGGCAGGAAAGTTGGACAGATACGCAGTATTTT | CASSPGQESWTDTQYF
TRBJ2-7 | TRBV9 | TRBD2 | many | TGTGCCAGCGGGGGTGGTCAGAGGGCTAGCGGGGGCCAAACCTACGAGCAGTACTTC | CASGGGQRASGGQTYEQYF
TRBJ1-2 | TRBV14 | - | - | TGTGCCAGCAGTCTTCAGGGCCTTGGGGGCTACACCTTC | CASSLQGLGGYTF
TRBJ1-2 | TRBV27 | TRBD1 | many | TGTGCCAGCAGTTCAAGGACAGGGGGACGGGGGCTCTATGGCTACACCTTC | CASSSRTGGRGLYGYTF
TRBJ1-4 | TRBV6-1 | TRBD1 | - | TGTGCCAGCAGCCCCACCCCGGGACAGGGGCCTCGTGAAAAACTGTTTTTT | CASSPTPGQGPREKLFF
TRBJ2-5 | TRBV10-3 | - | - | TGTGCCATCAGACCTCCGGGACAAGAGACCCAGTACTTC | CAIRPPGQETQYF
TRBJ2-5 | TRBV9 | TRBD1 | many | TGTGCCAGCAGCGGAGGGACAGGGGGGTTTAAAGAGACCCAGTACTTC | CASSGGTGGFKETQYF
TRBJ2-1 | TRBV10-3 | TRBD2 | many | TGTGCCATCAGTGAATTGGAGGGCGGAGCGGGAGTCAATGAGCAGTTCTTC | CAISELEGGAGVNEQFF
TRBJ1-6 | TRBV25-1 | TRBD1 | - | TGTGCCAGCAGTGAGGAACCGGGACAGGGGATAAATTCACCCCTCCACTTT | CASSEEPGQGINSPLHF
TRBJ1-2 | TRBV20-1 | TRBD1 | - | TGCAGTGCCCTGGGACAGAGCTATGGCTACACCTTC | CSALGQSYGYTF
TRBJ2-3 | TRBV30 | TRBD1 | many | TGTGCCTGGGAGACCGGGACAGGGAGTTCAGATACGCAGTATTTT | CAWETGTGSSDTQYF
TRBJ2-1 | TRBV20-1 | - | many | TGCAGTGCTAGAGATCGCCGGAGTGTCTACAATGAGCAGTTCTTC | CSARDRRSVYNEQFF
TRBJ2-7 | TRBV28 | - | many | TGTGCCAGCGGGAAGGAGTCTCTCTACGAGCAGTACTTC | CASGKESLYEQYF
TRBJ1-4 | TRBV7-7 | - | few | TGTGCTAGCAGCCCAACAGGGAGGGGGGGAGAAAAACTGTTTTTT | CASSPTGRGGEKLFF
TRBJ2-1 | TRBV3-1 | TRBD2 | many | TGTGCCAGCAGCCAAGTCTTCCTAGCGGACAATGAGCAGTTCTTC | CASSQVFLADNEQFF
TRBJ2-7 | TRBV5-1 | TRBD2 | - | TGCGCCAGCAGCTCCGAACTAGCGGTAAGCTCCTACGAGCAGTACTTC | CASSSELAVSSYEQYF